This T cell receptor beta chain was profiled in a study of Tregs in tolerant kidney transplant recipients. About the research overall: Mixed chimerism was transient after nonmyeloablative marrow transplants from related graft donors. Study conclusions and caveats: This study did not directly address biological reproducibility.

Only in-frame clones appear in the TCRdb table, and some are missing; sequencing was by immunoSEQ multiplex PCR. Across about 52,000 clones, the top ten clones capture roughly 0.89% of the sample. On this clone: Its antigen is not identified. The CDR3 extends 3 residues past the end of the read, so its final part is completed from the germline J gene.

Germline loops: CDR1 LNHDA, CDR2 SQIVND (reference sequence). CDR3 length: 17 amino acids. Trimming at V came to 6 bases and at J to 2 bases, leaving 14 bases not matched to a gene. The sample here was CD4+ T cells from blood, taken before the transplant. This sequence originates from a human donor who received a combined kidney and bone marrow transplant. This rearrangement joins TRBV19 to TRBJ1-1; TRBD1 matches 8 bases. The CDR3 sequence: CASRRIGQGRGNTEAFF. CDR3 DNA (partial): TGTGCCAGTAGAAGGATCGGACAGGGAAGGGGAAACACTGAA.